This T cell receptor (beta chain) was captured by sequencing in a study of regulatory T cells in long-lasting Graves disease. Of note for this clonotype: Its antigen remains unknown.

Through Arm-PCR of CDR3 regions and iRepertoire HTBI primers, TCR beta libraries were built. MiXCR, applied by TCRdb to the multiplex PCR reads, yields one record per CDR3 protein. This sample has about 440,000 distinct CDR3 sequences, with about 15% found just once. Stated time point: newly diagnosed GD, antithyroid drugs for less than 3 months. After RNA was extracted from PBMCs, the TCR library was made from it. CDR1 and CDR2 (germline): SGHAT, FQNNGV. CDR3 length equals 13 residues. V was trimmed by 4 bases and J by 3 bases, leaving 9 bases between them. Study-level findings and limits: Persistent patients had more shared public clonotypes (2,741) than new patients (roughly 970).

In addition, the sample was reused for a study of T cells in Graves' hyperthyroidism and ophthalmopathy. From that study: Researchers ran a first-round RT-PCR on the TCR CDR3 using the HTBI primer set. Blood also contained most expanded thyroid clonotypes above 0.001.

Sequencing was performed on peripheral blood mononuclear cells (PBMCs), taken at new diagnosis, from a patient treated with antithyroid drugs. The clonotype was recovered from a woman under 40 with Graves disease. This chain connects TRBV11-2 to TRBJ2-5; the D is unclear. CDR3 protein: CASSSRREETQYF. DNA for the CDR3: TGTGCCAGCAGCTCCCGACGAGAAGAGACCCAGTACTTC.